This T cell receptor beta chain stems from a study of blood T cells in healthy people across ages. Alongside a J-beta primer mix, a sample-barcoded 5' primer served in a second PCR lasting about 7 to 11 cycles. Every cDNA was tagged by a template-switch adaptor with 12 random nucleotides. Individual samples furnished no less than 2.5 million CDR3-containing paired-end reads apiece. Each CDR3 protein is one row after TCRdb ran MiXCR on the 5' RACE reads. Seen here are roughly 800,000 distinct CDR3 sequences, roughly 64% observed once, and the top ten hold roughly 20%. In germline, CDR1 is ENHRY, CDR2 SYGVKD. Trimming took 8 bases from V and 7 from J; bases not matched to a gene: 4. The CDR3 has 12 amino acids.

Specimen: blood. The chain combines TRBV10-3 with TRBJ2-1; 8 bases fit TRBD2. The sequence derives from a man aged 25-45 years in good health. CDR3 in amino acids: CAIRGGKNEQFF. The CDR3 coding sequence is TGTGCCATCCGGGGGGGGAAGAATGAGCAGTTCTTC.